The 16 T cell receptor beta chains listed next were all sequenced from one sample in a study of cytomegalovirus exposure and HLA in healthy donors. With 60 Vbeta and 13 Jbeta primers, the PCR was carried out. Here immunoSEQ multiplex PCR was the method, and the copy in TCRdb shows in-frame clones only, minus some. The sample includes about 260,000 clones, under 80% of them seen just once. The sample consisted of PBMCs. The receptor source for this set is a female donor in good health and CMV-seronegative.

V usage is TRBV15 and J usage is TRBJ1-4; tentatively, D is TRBD1 (5 bases). The CDR3 extends over 13 amino acids. Germline V CDR1 and CDR2: LNHNV, YYDKDF (reference sequence). V was clipped by 6 bases and J by 8 bases, with 13 bases between them. The CDR3 coding sequence is TGTGCCACCAGTGGGGGGATTAGGGAAAAACTGTTTTTT. This encodes CATSGGIREKLFF.

V and J are TRBV28 and TRBJ2-1; 9 bases are a match to TRBD2. Germline CDR1 and CDR2: MDHEN and SYDVKM. V lost 5 bases to trimming and J lost 6 bases; unmatched junction nucleotides: 8. The CDR3 spans 15 residues. In nucleotides, the CDR3 is TGTGCCAGCAGTCCCCTAGCGGGACCCTCCAATGAGCAGTTCTTC. Encoded protein: CASSPLAGPSNEQFF.

The CDR3 is CASSLSFGANEQYF. DNA for the CDR3: TGCGCCAGCAGCTTGAGCTTTGGGGCAAACGAGCAGTACTTC. The chain joins TRBV5-1 to TRBJ2-7, with D maybe TRBD1 (5 bases). The length of the CDR3 is 14 residues. Trimming took off 1 base at V and 5 bases at J, with 13 bases between the two ends. Germline V gives CDR1 SGHRS, CDR2 YFSETQ.

A remark on this clone: The same CDR3 also results from other DNA sequences found in this sample. This rearrangement joins TRBV7-3 to TRBJ1-2; 7 nucleotides align to TRBD1. V shed 0 bases, J shed 8 bases, and the junction held 3 bases outside the gene matches. The CDR3 extends over 13 amino acids. Germline V gene lookup returns CDR1 SGHTA and CDR2 FQGTGA. The CDR3 DNA is TGTGCCAGCAGCTTAACGACAGGGAGCGGCTACACCTTC. Protein sequence: CASSLTTGSGYTF.

This rearrangement joins TRBV28 to TRBJ1-4; no firm D call. V lost 5 bases and J 5 bases, leaving 12 bases between the germline ends. Looked up from germline, CDR1 is MDHEN and CDR2 is SYDVKM. CDR3 length: 14 amino acids. CDR3 coding DNA: TGTGCCAGCAGTCGCCCCCCGGGGAATGAAAAACTGTTTTTT. Protein product: CASSRPPGNEKLFF.

The genes are TRBV7-9 and TRBJ2-1; D possibly corresponds to TRBD1 (6 bases). The CDR3 is made up of 14 amino acids. V lost 5 bases to trimming and J lost 4 bases, with 12 bases between them. Germline CDR1 and CDR2: SEHNR and FQNEAQ (reference sequence). CDR3 protein: CASSPPDRYNEQFF. CDR3 nucleotides: TGTGCCAGCAGCCCTCCGGACAGATACAATGAGCAGTTCTTC.

This chain links TRBV5-4 with TRBJ2-1; 9 positions match TRBD2. Unmatched junction bases numbered 5, after V lost 1 base and J lost 6 bases. The length of the CDR3 is 15 residues. CDR1 is SGHNT and CDR2 is YYREEE in the germline V gene (reference sequence). CDR3 sequence (DNA): TGTGCCAGCAGCTTGAGGCGGGAGGGCCGCAATGAGCAGTTCTTC. The encoded protein is CASSLRREGRNEQFF.

This clone was detected only once. This chain connects TRBV27 to TRBJ2-2; D is undetermined. Germline assignment: CDR1 MNHEY and CDR2 SMNVEV (reference sequence). CDR3 size: 12 residues. Trimming removed 3 bases from V and 6 bases from J, with 5 bases in between. The CDR3 spells CASSFIAGELFF. The CDR3 nucleotides are TGTGCCAGCAGTTTCATAGCCGGGGAGCTGTTTTTT.

This chain joins TRBV19 and TRBJ1-5; 10 bases match TRBD1. This CDR3 comprises 17 residues. J gave up 1 base and V 4 bases, and 7 bases lay outside the gene matches. Germline lookup yields CDR1 LNHDA and CDR2 SQIVND (reference sequence). The DNA of the CDR3 is TGTGCCAGTAGTACCCCCGGACAGGGGGGGAGCAATCAGCCCCAGCATTTT. Translating it yields CASSTPGQGGSNQPQHF.

The rearrangement joins TRBV29-1 to TRBJ2-7; D not certain. V was trimmed by 0 bases and J by 1 base, leaving 4 bases between them. The germline V gene encodes CDR1 SQVTM and CDR2 ANQGSEA. CDR3 length: 12 amino acids. The CDR3 region is CSVEDTSYEQYF. DNA of the CDR3: TGCAGCGTTGAAGATACATCCTACGAGCAGTACTTC.

Turning to this clone: This same CDR3 is encoded by further DNA sequences in the sample. The CDR3 DNA reads TGTGCCAGCAGCACCTACAATGAGCAGTTCTTC. Amino acids: CASSTYNEQFF. The chain combines TRBV2 with TRBJ2-1, with D hard to call. The germline V and J ends were trimmed by 6 bases and 2 bases, with 2 bases remaining between them. The CDR3 consists of 11 residues. Germline values: CDR1 SNHLY, CDR2 FYNNEI.

To note about this clone: An end of the junction does not agree with germline; a read error may underlie this. J is TRBJ2-5 and V is TRBV7-9, with D possibly matching TRBD1 (6 bases). With the DNA end fitting TRBJ2-7 better, the J assignment may be wrong. The CDR3 loop spans 14 amino acids. Germline V gives CDR1 SEHNR, CDR2 FQNEAQ (reference sequence). Written as DNA, the CDR3 is TGTTCCAGCAGCTTACACAGGGAAAAGTACGAGCAGTACTTC. Its protein is CSSSLHREKYEQYF.

The chain joins TRBV5-6 to TRBJ1-2; 7 nucleotides align to TRBD1. With 4 bases clipped from V and 0 bases from J, the junction kept 9 bases outside the gene matches. The germline V gene has CDR1 SGHDT and CDR2 YYEEEE. This CDR3 contains 16 residues. In nucleotides, the CDR3 is TGTGCCAGCAGCCTTGGGACAGCTATTACTAACTATGGCTACACCTTC. Translation: CASSLGTAITNYGYTF.

The sample holds a few counts of this clone. This chain connects TRBV5-8 to TRBJ2-2; perhaps TRBD2 as D (6 bases). The CDR3 has 16 amino acids. CDR1 is SGHTS, CDR2 YDEGEE, per germline. Between the trimmed V and J ends, which lost 4 bases and 0 bases, there was a span of 13 bases. CDR3 sequence reads: CASSRKAGSNTGELFF. The CDR3 DNA is TGTGCCAGCAGCCGAAAGGCGGGGTCGAACACCGGGGAGCTGTTTTTT.

The chain carries TRBV12-5 and TRBJ1-2, with D uncertain. Germline V gene sequence: CDR1 LGHNT, CDR2 FRNRAP. The CDR3 is made up of 16 amino acids. V was clipped by 1 base and J by 14 bases, with 26 bases between them. The CDR3 protein is CASGLAGYPSPARRTF. In DNA, the CDR3 is TGTGCTAGTGGTTTGGCCGGGTACCCAAGTCCGGCCAGAAGGACCTTC.

The chain is built from TRBV7-3 and TRBJ2-3, with D hard to call. There are 15 residues in the CDR3. The germline V gene encodes CDR1 SGHTA and CDR2 FQGTGA. V was shortened by 5 bases and J by 4 bases, with 16 bases between the two germline ends. CDR3 coding DNA: TGTGCCAGCAGCCTCACTCCAGGCAGGCCAGATACGCAGTATTTT. It codes for CASSLTPGRPDTQYF.